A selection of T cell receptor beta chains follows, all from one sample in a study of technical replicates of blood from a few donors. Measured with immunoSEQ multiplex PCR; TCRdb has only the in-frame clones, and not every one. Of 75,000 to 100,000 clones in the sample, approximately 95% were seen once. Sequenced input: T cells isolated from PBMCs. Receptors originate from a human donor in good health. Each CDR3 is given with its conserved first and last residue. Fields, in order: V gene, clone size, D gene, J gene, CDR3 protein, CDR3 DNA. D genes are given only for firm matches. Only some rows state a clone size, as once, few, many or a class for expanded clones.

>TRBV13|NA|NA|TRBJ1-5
CASSLGPEPQHF
TGTGCCAGCAGCTTAGGCCCCGAGCCCCAGCATTTT
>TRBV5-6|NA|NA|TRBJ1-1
CASSPGGSMNTEAFF
TGTGCCAGCAGCCCCGGCGGCAGCATGAACACTGAAGCTTTCTTT
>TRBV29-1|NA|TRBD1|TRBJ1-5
CSVGTGRDQPQHF
TGCAGCGTCGGGACAGGGAGGGACCAGCCCCAGCATTTT
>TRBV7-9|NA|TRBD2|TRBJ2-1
CASILLGLAGSNSYNEQFF
TGTGCCAGCATCCTCTTAGGACTAGCGGGGTCCAACTCCTACAATGAGCAGTTCTTC
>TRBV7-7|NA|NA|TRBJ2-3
CASSLRGSTDTQYF
TGTGCCAGCAGCTTACGAGGGAGCACAGATACGCAGTATTTT
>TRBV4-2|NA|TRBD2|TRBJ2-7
CASSHRTSGYEQYF
TGTGCCAGCAGCCATCGGACTAGCGGCTACGAGCAGTACTTC
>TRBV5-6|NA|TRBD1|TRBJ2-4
CASSQGAGLIKNIQYF
TGTGCCAGCAGCCAGGGGGCGGGACTTATCAAAAACATTCAGTACTTC
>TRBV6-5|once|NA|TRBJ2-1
CASSFLRQGLYNEQFF
TGTGCCAGCAGTTTCCTTCGACAGGGACTGTACAATGAGCAGTTCTTC
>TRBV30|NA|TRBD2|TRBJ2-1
CAWSVTGGPREQFF
TGTGCCTGGAGTGTAACGGGAGGGCCTAGGGAGCAGTTCTTC
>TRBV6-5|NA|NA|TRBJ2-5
CASSTIRETQYF
TGTGCCAGCAGCACCATTCGGGAGACCCAGTACTTC
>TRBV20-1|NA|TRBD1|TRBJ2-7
CSAGTVDEQYF
TGCAGTGCGGGGACAGTAGACGAGCAGTACTTC
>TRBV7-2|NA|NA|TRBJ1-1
CASSLTGNTEAFF
TGTGCCAGCAGCTTAACAGGGAACACTGAAGCTTTCTTT
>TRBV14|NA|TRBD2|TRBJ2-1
CASSQARGGSGHNEQFF
TGTGCCAGCAGCCAAGCACGTGGCGGGAGCGGCCACAATGAGCAGTTCTTC
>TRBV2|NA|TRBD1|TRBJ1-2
CASSEVGQGPHGYTF
TGTGCCAGCAGTGAAGTGGGACAGGGGCCTCATGGCTACACCTTC
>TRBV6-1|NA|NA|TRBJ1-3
CASRRDSGNTIYF
TGTGCCAGCAGGCGGGACTCTGGAAACACCATATATTTT
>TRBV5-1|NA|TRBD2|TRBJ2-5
CASSLGTSGRETQYF
TGCGCCAGCAGCTTGGGGACTAGCGGGAGAGAGACCCAGTACTTC
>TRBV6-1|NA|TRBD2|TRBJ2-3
CASSGWASGSTDTQYF
TGTGCCAGCAGTGGATGGGCTAGCGGAAGCACAGATACGCAGTATTTT
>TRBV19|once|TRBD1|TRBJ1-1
CASSLQGMNTEAFF
TGTGCCAGTAGTCTACAGGGGATGAACACTGAAGCTTTCTTT
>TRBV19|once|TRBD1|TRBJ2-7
CATSTGSYEQYF
TGTGCCACCTCGACAGGGTCCTACGAGCAGTACTTC
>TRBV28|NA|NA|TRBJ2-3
CASSSKRLATDTQYF
TGTGCCAGCAGTTCCAAGAGGTTGGCCACAGATACGCAGTATTTT
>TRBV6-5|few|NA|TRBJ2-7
CASKERTSSYEQYF
TGTGCCAGCAAGGAACGGACATCCTCCTACGAGCAGTACTTC
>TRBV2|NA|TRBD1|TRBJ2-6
CASSGRDRGETGANVLTF
TGTGCCAGCAGTGGGAGGGACAGGGGAGAAACTGGGGCCAACGTCCTGACTTTC
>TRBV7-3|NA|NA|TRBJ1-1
CASRARQKTEAFF
TGTGCCAGCAGGGCAAGACAGAAAACTGAAGCTTTCTTT
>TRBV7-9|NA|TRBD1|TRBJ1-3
CASSSDREVDGNTIYF
TGTGCCAGCAGCTCGGACAGGGAGGTAGATGGAAACACCATATATTTT
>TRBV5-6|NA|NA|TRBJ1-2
CASSKGRGMGGYTF
TGTGCCAGCAGCAAGGGTAGGGGCATGGGAGGCTACACCTTC
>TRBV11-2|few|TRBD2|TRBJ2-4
CASSRGLAGNIQYF
TGTGCCAGCAGCCGGGGACTAGCGGGAAACATTCAGTACTTC
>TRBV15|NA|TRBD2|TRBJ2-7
CATSSSPGRAYEQYF
TGTGCCACCAGCAGTTCCCCTGGGAGGGCATACGAGCAGTACTTC
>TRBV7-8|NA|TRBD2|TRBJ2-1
CASSLTSGPYNEQFF
TGTGCCAGCAGCTTAACTAGCGGGCCCTACAATGAGCAGTTCTTC
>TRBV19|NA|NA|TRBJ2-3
CASSILGDTQYF
TGTGCCAGTAGTATACTCGGAGATACGCAGTATTTT
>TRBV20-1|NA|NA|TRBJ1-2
CSARIDYGYTF
TGCAGTGCTAGGATAGACTATGGCTACACCTTC
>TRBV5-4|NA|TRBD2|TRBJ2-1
CASSFSGSYNEQFF
TGTGCCAGCAGCTTCAGCGGGAGTTACAATGAGCAGTTCTTC
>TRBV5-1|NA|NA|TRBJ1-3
CASSPDSARGNTIYF
TGCGCCAGCAGCCCGGACTCGGCTAGAGGAAACACCATATATTTT
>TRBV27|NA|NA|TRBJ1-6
CASSLLPIAIDNSPLHF
TGTGCCAGCAGTTTATTACCCATAGCTATCGATAATTCACCCCTCCACTTT
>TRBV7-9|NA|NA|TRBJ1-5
CASSLGGVSPNQPQHF
TGTGCCAGCAGCTTAGGGGGAGTATCCCCTAATCAGCCCCAGCATTTT
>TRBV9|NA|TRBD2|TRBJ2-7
CASSGGTSYEQYF
TGTGCCAGCAGCGGGGGGACTAGCTACGAGCAGTACTTC
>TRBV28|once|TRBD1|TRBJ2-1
CAILGQGPNNEQFF
TGTGCCATCCTGGGACAGGGACCCAACAATGAGCAGTTCTTC
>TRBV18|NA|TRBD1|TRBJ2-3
CASITGGDTDTQYF
TGTGCCAGCATCACAGGGGGCGACACAGATACGCAGTATTTT
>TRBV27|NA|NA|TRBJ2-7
CASSFAQRNYEQYF
TGTGCCAGCAGTTTTGCTCAGCGGAACTACGAGCAGTACTTC
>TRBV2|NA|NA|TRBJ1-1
CASSDALDNRNTEAFF
TGTGCCAGCAGTGATGCCCTGGACAATCGGAACACTGAAGCTTTCTTT
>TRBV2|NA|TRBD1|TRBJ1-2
CASRGILTGDGYTF
TGTGCCAGCAGAGGGATATTGACAGGGGACGGCTACACCTTC
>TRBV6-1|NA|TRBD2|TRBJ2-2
CASILAGNTGELFF
TGTGCCAGCATCCTAGCGGGGAACACCGGGGAGCTGTTTTTT
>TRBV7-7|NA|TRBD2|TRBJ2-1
CASSAGLVVGSYNEQFF
TGTGCTAGCAGCGCCGGACTAGTCGTGGGGTCCTACAATGAGCAGTTCTTC
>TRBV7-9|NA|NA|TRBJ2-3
CASRPGGGTDTQYF
TGTGCCAGCAGACCCGGAGGTGGCACAGATACGCAGTATTTT
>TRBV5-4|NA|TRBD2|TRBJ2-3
CASSFYIAGSSTDTQYF
TGTGCCAGCAGCTTTTATATAGCGGGATCTAGCACAGATACGCAGTATTTT